What follows are 24 T cell receptor beta chains derived from one specimen sequenced in a study of response to subunit inactivated influenza vaccine. TCRdb reanalysed the RT-PCR reads using MiXCR and keeps one entry per CDR3 protein. The data contain hundreds of thousands of distinct CDR3 sequences, about 20% of them singletons. Sample: PBMCs from blood, taken less than 22 months after vaccination. All receptors derive from a man between 50 and 75 years old who received an inactivated influenza vaccine.

This clonotype has a count of ten or more. This chain links TRBV18 with TRBJ1-5; D unresolved. The CDR3 sequence is 13 residues long. Germline CDR1 KGHSH, CDR2 LQKENI. The V end lost 3 bases, the J end lost 5 bases, and 8 bases lay between the germline ends. CDR3 amino acids: CASSPGQDQPQHF. Written as DNA, the CDR3 is TGTGCCAGCTCACCGGGCCAAGATCAGCCCCAGCATTTT.

This clonotype appeared a few times. The chain employs TRBV7-8 and TRBJ1-6; no clear D. Trimming removed 5 bases from V and 5 bases from J, with 10 bases in between. CDR1 SGHVS and CDR2 FQNEAQ come from the germline V gene. This CDR3 has 14 residues. CDR3 protein: CASSQAQDNSPLHF. The CDR3 nucleotides are TGTGCCAGCAGCCAAGCCCAGGATAATTCACCCCTCCACTTT.

Only one count was recorded for this clonotype. The chain has TRBV20-1 and TRBJ2-5; 8 nucleotides agree with TRBD1. Unmatched junction bases numbered 4, after V lost 3 bases and J lost 4 bases. CDR3 size: 13 residues. The V gene's germline CDR1 is DFQATT and CDR2 SNEGSKA (reference sequence). The CDR3 bases are TGCAGTGCTAGGGGCAGGGGGCCAGAGACCCAGTACTTC. This translates into CSARGRGPETQYF.

The CDR3 loop is CASSFQIRDAEAFF. DNA of the CDR3: TGTGCCAGCAGCTTCCAGATCAGGGACGCTGAAGCTTTCTTT. The chain recombines TRBV7-3 with TRBJ1-1; D possibly corresponds to TRBD1 (5 bases). The V and J ends lost 3 bases and 6 bases respectively, with 14 bases between them. CDR3 length: 14 residues. Germline assignment: CDR1 SGHTA and CDR2 FQGTGA.

This clonotype was recorded at least ten times. The rearrangement links TRBV21-1 to TRBJ1-2; whether TRBD1, the table's D call, matches the DNA was not checked. TRBV21-1 is recorded as a pseudogene. The CDR3 spans 14 residues. This chain's CDR3 is CASSFHRGLGGYTF. CDR3 nucleotides: TGTGCCAGCAGCTTTCACAGGGGGCTAGGGGGCTACACCTTC.

This clonotype was counted many times. This chain links TRBV18 with TRBJ1-1, with D unresolved. Trimming shortened V by 2 bases and J by 1 base, and 8 bases separated the two germline ends. In germline, CDR1 is KGHSH, CDR2 LQKENI. The CDR3 runs to 14 residues. CDR3 nucleotides: TGTGCCAGCTCACCAGCAAAAGGGAACACTGAAGCTTTCTTT. Translated, it gives CASSPAKGNTEAFF.

In this sample, this clonotype is medium-sized. The rearrangement joins TRBV6-6 to TRBJ1-2; D uncertain. V was clipped by 8 bases and J by 6 bases, with 10 bases between them. The CDR3 loop spans 11 amino acids. Germline CDR1 reads MNHNY; CDR2 reads SVGAGI (reference sequence). The CDR3 sequence is CASGGGDGYTF. The CDR3 DNA follows: TGTGCCAGCGGAGGCGGCGATGGCTACACCTTC.

This clonotype came up a few times. The chain employs TRBV4-3 and TRBJ1-2; 7 bases are a match to TRBD1. This CDR3 is built from 16 residues. Germline V gene lookup returns CDR1 LGHNA and CDR2 YSLEER. The V segment lost 3 bases and the J segment 2 bases; nucleotides outside the gene matches: 9. Here the CDR3 reads CASSHLRGQINYGYTF. As DNA, the CDR3 is TGCGCCAGCAGCCACCTGAGGGGACAGATAAACTATGGCTACACCTTC.

The V call is TRBV12-3 or TRBV12-4, the J call TRBJ2-3; D is perhaps TRBD1 (6 bases). V was shortened by 3 bases and J by 0 bases, with 7 bases between the two germline ends. The CDR3 contains 14 residues. CDR3 sequence (DNA): TGTGCCAGCAGTTTGACAGGCAGCACAGATACGCAGTATTTT. Protein product: CASSLTGSTDTQYF.

This sequence joins TRBV12-3 or TRBV12-4 and TRBJ2-4; a weak D match, TRBD2 (6 bases). Trimming pared 2 bases from V and 3 bases from J, leaving 11 bases between. This CDR3 contains 15 residues. CDR3 in amino acids: CASSLSRRVKNIQYF. The CDR3 nucleotides read TGTGCCAGCAGTTTATCCCGGAGGGTCAAAAACATTCAGTACTTC.

J is TRBJ1-2 and V is TRBV5-1; the match to TRBD1 covers 9 bases. The CDR3 extends over 14 amino acids. V lost 4 bases and J lost 6; bases outside the gene matches: 7. Germline values: CDR1 SGHRS, CDR2 YFSETQ. Written as DNA, the CDR3 is TGCGCCAGCAGCCAGGGACAGGGTTCGGATGGCTACACCTTC. This translates into CASSQGQGSDGYTF.

This sequence joins TRBV19 and TRBJ1-1, with D maybe TRBD1 (6 bases). The V end lost 9 bases, the J end lost 4 bases, and 18 bases lay between the germline ends. This CDR3 is 14 amino acids long. The germline V gene has CDR1 LNHDA and CDR2 SQIVND (reference sequence). The CDR3 sequence is CASNPGGAVTEAFF. In DNA form, the CDR3 reads TGTGCCAGCAACCCCGGGGGGGCTGTCACTGAAGCTTTCTTT. Together with reference TRBV19 and TRBJ1-1, the CDR3 gives the full variable domain: DGGITQSPKYLFRKEGQNVTLSCEQNLNHDAMYWYRQDPGQGLRLIYYSQIVNDFQKGDIAEGYSVSREKKESFPLTVTSAQKNPTAFYLCASNPGGAVTEAFFGQGTRLTVV.

This clonotype was found many times. The chain is built from TRBV10-3 and TRBJ2-1, with D uncertain. The V and J ends lost 2 bases and 7 bases respectively, with 3 bases between them. The CDR3 totals 11 residues. The germline gives CDR1 ENHRY, CDR2 SYGVKD. CDR3 bases: TGTGCCATCAGTGAGGGTAATGAGCAGTTCTTC. Translated: CAISEGNEQFF.

The genes are TRBV5-6 and TRBJ2-3; TRBD1 aligns across 9 bases. The CDR3 totals 15 residues. Germline V lookup: CDR1 SGHDT, CDR2 YYEEEE. V dropped 6 bases and J dropped 9; count of bases not matched to a gene: 14. CDR3 sequence: CASISTGTGSRTQYF. CDR3 in DNA: TGTGCCAGCATCTCAACCGGGACAGGGTCGCGGACGCAGTATTTT.

The chain combines TRBV28 with TRBJ1-4; D call uncertain. CDR1 and CDR2 (germline): MDHEN, SYDVKM. This CDR3 has 14 residues. V dropped 3 bases and J dropped 1 base, with 6 bases sitting between them. CDR3 coding DNA: TGTGCCAGCAGTTTTATGGAAACTAATGAAAAACTGTTTTTT. Translated: CASSFMETNEKLFF.

The V call is TRBV18, the J call TRBJ2-7, with 8 bases aligning to TRBD1. The CDR3 totals 16 residues. J gave up 0 bases and V 3 bases, and 7 bases lay outside the gene matches. The germline V gene encodes CDR1 KGHSH and CDR2 LQKENI. The DNA of the CDR3 is TGTGCCAGCTCACCCTTTAACAGGGGGATCTCCTACGAGCAGTACTTC. Protein sequence: CASSPFNRGISYEQYF.

The chain employs TRBV7-2 and TRBJ2-2; D is unresolved. V shed 5 bases and J shed 6 bases, with 13 bases lying between them. Germline assignment: CDR1 SGHTA and CDR2 FQGNSA. The CDR3 is made up of 14 amino acids. CDR3 in DNA: TGTGCCAGCAGCAGCACCCGGGTGGCCGGGGAGCTGTTTTTT. It is translated as CASSSTRVAGELFF.

This clonotype has a count of ten or more. The rearrangement uses TRBV6-2 or TRBV6-3 and TRBJ2-5; TRBD2 is a possible D gene (6 bases). Germline V gene data show CDR1 as MNHEY and CDR2 as SVGEGT. The CDR3 is made up of 17 amino acids. V dropped 5 bases and J dropped 3 bases, with 22 bases sitting between them. This CDR3 is CASSRTPASAVEETQYF. The CDR3 DNA is TGTGCCAGCAGTCGAACGCCCGCTAGCGCCGTAGAAGAGACCCAGTACTTC.

The gene calls are TRBV7-9 and TRBJ1-2, with D possibly being TRBD1 (5 bases). Deletions cut 5 bases from V and 4 bases from J, with 20 bases between. The germline gives CDR1 SEHNR, CDR2 FQNEAQ (reference sequence). The CDR3 covers 16 residues. CDR3 amino acids: CASSPPSLTVFYGYTF. In nucleotides, the CDR3 is TGTGCCAGCAGCCCCCCCTCGCTGACAGTTTTCTATGGCTACACCTTC.

Concerning this clonotype: The conserved phenylalanine or tryptophan normally closing the CDR3 is absent here, so this likely arose from a read error. The CDR3 bases are TGCGCCAGCAGCCTCGGGAGTCATTATGGCTACACCTCC. As protein: CASSLGSHYGYTS. The rearrangement uses TRBV5-1 and TRBJ1-2; D call uncertain. The CDR3 has 13 residues. Germline CDR1 reads SGHRS; CDR2 reads YFSETQ. The germline V and J ends were trimmed by 4 bases and 5 bases, with 12 bases remaining between them.

The chain has TRBV25-1 and TRBJ1-1; 8 nucleotides align to TRBD1. V dropped 7 bases and J dropped 5; count of bases not matched to a gene: 9. The germline V gene encodes CDR1 MGHDK and CDR2 SYGVNS. This CDR3 is built from 14 residues. This CDR3 reads CASTPGGKRTEAFF. The CDR3 DNA reads TGTGCCAGCACTCCAGGGGGCAAGCGTACTGAAGCTTTCTTT.

This chain links TRBV4-3 with TRBJ1-2; D is unclear. This CDR3 region has 15 residues. Germline V gives CDR1 LGHNA, CDR2 YSLEER. The V and J ends lost 0 bases and 0 bases respectively, with 8 bases between them. The CDR3 spells CASSQDLGANYGYTF. In nucleotides, the CDR3 is TGCGCCAGCAGCCAAGATCTTGGAGCTAACTATGGCTACACCTTC.

This clonotype occurred a few times. The genes are TRBV28 and TRBJ2-7, with 7 bases matching TRBD1. The ends lost 6 bases at V and 6 bases at J; junction bases unmatched: 14. This CDR3 region has 15 residues. Germline V CDR1 and CDR2: MDHEN, SYDVKM. The chain's CDR3 is CASSPWDRPLSEQYF. The CDR3 nucleotides are TGTGCCAGCAGCCCATGGGACAGACCTCTAAGCGAGCAGTACTTC.

The J gene is TRBJ2-3, the V gene TRBV7-2, with TRBD2 matching over 8 bases. The CDR3 is made up of 16 amino acids. Germline values: CDR1 SGHTA, CDR2 FQGNSA. With V trimmed by 10 bases and J by 1 base, 13 bases remained unmatched. In nucleotides, the CDR3 is TGTGCCATGGGCCCCCGGCTTAGCGGGGGCACAGATACGCAGTATTTT. It specifies CAMGPRLSGGTDTQYF.